The rows below give T cell receptor beta chains drawn from one sample of a study of T cells in Graves' hyperthyroidism and ophthalmopathy. TCRdb recomputed calls from the multiplex PCR reads with MiXCR, one row per CDR3 protein. This table holds under 650,000 distinct CDR3 sequences, about 17% found once. Sequenced sample: blood. The receptors come from a woman in her twenties or thirties with Graves' hyperthyroidism. CDR3s include the opening cysteine and the closing phenylalanine or tryptophan. Fields, in order: clone size, V gene, D gene, J gene, CDR3 DNA, CDR3 protein. A D gene is named only where the DNA matches it firmly. Rows give clone size only sometimes, using once, few, many, or a class for an expanded clone.

size: few
V: TRBV14
D: TRBD2
J: TRBJ2-1
DNA: TGTGCCAGCAGCCACTCTAGCGGGAGGCAGTTCTTC
CDR3: CASSHSSGRQFF

size: many
V: TRBV7-2
D: TRBD2
J: TRBJ2-3
DNA: TGTGCCAGCAGCTTCCTAGCGGGGGGGGGTCGCACAGATACGCAGTATTTT
CDR3: CASSFLAGGGRTDTQYF

size: once
V: TRBV6-4
D: .
J: TRBJ2-7
DNA: TGTGCCAGCAGTGCACTGGACAGTTGGAGCTACTTACCCTACGAGCAGTACTTC
CDR3: CASSALDSWSYLPYEQYF

size: .
V: TRBV4-1
D: .
J: TRBJ1-1
DNA: TGCGCCAGCAGCCAAGACCCAGCGGCCACTGAAGCTTTCTTT
CDR3: CASSQDPAATEAFF

size: .
V: TRBV3-1
D: .
J: TRBJ1-3
DNA: TGTGCCAGCAGCCAAGATTTAGACAGGGGAAACACCATATATTTT
CDR3: CASSQDLDRGNTIYF

size: many
V: TRBV12-3/TRBV12-4
D: .
J: TRBJ1-1
DNA: TGTGCCAGCAGTTTAAGGTCTGGGCACACTGAAGCTTTCTTT
CDR3: CASSLRSGHTEAFF

size: many
V: TRBV20-1
D: TRBD2
J: TRBJ2-7
DNA: TGCAGTGCTAGTGTACCCTCTAGCGGATGGTACGAGCAGTACTTC
CDR3: CSASVPSSGWYEQYF

size: many
V: TRBV11-1
D: TRBD2
J: TRBJ2-5
DNA: TGTGCCAGCAGCTTACTAGCTAGCGGCCAAGAGACCCAGTACTTC
CDR3: CASSLLASGQETQYF

size: .
V: TRBV3-1
D: .
J: TRBJ2-7
DNA: TGTGCCAGCAGCCAAGATCTTGGGGGTAAGCTGGGGTTCGTCGAGCAGTACTTC
CDR3: CASSQDLGGKLGFVEQYF

size: few
V: TRBV7-9
D: TRBD1
J: TRBJ2-5
DNA: TGTGCCAGCACCCGCACCGGGACAGGGTACAAGGAGACCCAGTACTTC
CDR3: CASTRTGTGYKETQYF

size: many
V: TRBV7-3
D: .
J: TRBJ2-3
DNA: TGTGCCAGCAGGGACCCAGAGGGCCAGGACACAGATACGCAGTATTTT
CDR3: CASRDPEGQDTDTQYF

size: .
V: TRBV10-2
D: TRBD2
J: TRBJ2-3
DNA: TGCGCCAGCAGTGGGGAAAGCGGGAGGGTAGATACGCAGTATTTT
CDR3: CASSGESGRVDTQYF

size: many
V: TRBV2
D: .
J: TRBJ2-7
DNA: TGTGCCAGCGGCGGAATTAAGGCCTACGAGCAGTACTTC
CDR3: CASGGIKAYEQYF

size: few
V: TRBV7-3
D: .
J: TRBJ1-4
DNA: TGTGCCAGCAGCCCGCCGGGACGGGGATATATATCAACTAATGAAAAACTGTTTTTT
CDR3: CASSPPGRGYISTNEKLFF

size: few
V: TRBV30
D: TRBD1
J: TRBJ2-2
DNA: TGTGCCTGGAGTCCGTTACAGGGGGCGAGCACCGGGGAGCTGTTTTTT
CDR3: CAWSPLQGASTGELFF

size: .
V: TRBV4-1
D: TRBD2
J: TRBJ2-7
DNA: TGCGCCAGCAGCACTTTAGCGGGACCGGGCGAGCAGTACTTC
CDR3: CASSTLAGPGEQYF

size: many
V: TRBV6-1
D: TRBD2
J: TRBJ2-7
DNA: TGTGCCAGCAGTGAAGGCACGGGAGGGCCTTTATACGAGCAGTACTTC
CDR3: CASSEGTGGPLYEQYF

size: few
V: TRBV12-5
D: TRBD1
J: TRBJ2-7
DNA: TGTGCTAGTGGTTCCGCCGGGACAGGGGTTGTCGAGCAGTACTTC
CDR3: CASGSAGTGVVEQYF

size: few
V: TRBV6-1
D: TRBD2
J: TRBJ2-7
DNA: TGTGCCAGCAGCCAAAAGGGAGGGCGAGGAGAGCAGTACTTC
CDR3: CASSQKGGRGEQYF

size: many
V: TRBV2
D: .
J: TRBJ1-4
DNA: TGTGCCAGCAGTGAAATTGACAGCGCAACTAATGAAAAACTGTTTTTT
CDR3: CASSEIDSATNEKLFF

size: many
V: TRBV7-3
D: .
J: TRBJ2-5
DNA: TGTGCCAGCAGCTTAACCCCACTAGCGACCCAGTACTTC
CDR3: CASSLTPLATQYF

size: few
V: TRBV7-2
D: .
J: TRBJ2-7
DNA: TGTGCCAGCAGCTTAGGACCTACCTCCTACGAGCAGTACTTC
CDR3: CASSLGPTSYEQYF

size: many
V: TRBV6-6
D: .
J: TRBJ2-5
DNA: TGTGCCAGCAGTTACTCTCTAGGGCGAGAGACCCAGTACTTC
CDR3: CASSYSLGRETQYF

size: many
V: TRBV11-3
D: .
J: TRBJ2-1
DNA: TGTGCCAGCAGCTTAGGTCCGTCACACGGCCCCTACAATGAGCAGTTCTTC
CDR3: CASSLGPSHGPYNEQFF

size: many
V: TRBV6-2/TRBV6-3
D: .
J: TRBJ2-7
DNA: TGTGCCAGCAGTTCACAGCCCCTCTCCGAGCAGTACTTC
CDR3: CASSSQPLSEQYF

size: few
V: TRBV5-1
D: .
J: TRBJ2-7
DNA: TGCGCCAGCAGCTTCGACCCCGGGACTGCCTCCTACGAGCAGTACTTC
CDR3: CASSFDPGTASYEQYF

size: .
V: TRBV30
D: TRBD1
J: TRBJ1-1
DNA: TGTGCCTGGAGGTTAGGGGGCTCAGCAAGGACTGAAGCTTTCTTT
CDR3: CAWRLGGSARTEAFF

size: many
V: TRBV11-2
D: .
J: TRBJ2-3
DNA: TGTGCCAGCAGTGACACAGCTAGCACAGATACGCAGTATTTT
CDR3: CASSDTASTDTQYF

size: many
V: TRBV6-1
D: TRBD1
J: TRBJ2-7
DNA: TGTGCCAGCAGTGAAGGGACAGGTTGGTCGGCCTACGAGCAGTACTTC
CDR3: CASSEGTGWSAYEQYF

size: many
V: TRBV29-1
D: TRBD1
J: TRBJ2-7
DNA: TGCAGCGTTCGCCGGGACAGTTGGTCCTACGAGCAGTACTTC
CDR3: CSVRRDSWSYEQYF

size: many
V: TRBV7-2
D: TRBD1
J: TRBJ2-5
DNA: TGTGCCAGCAGCCCAACAGGGGCGGAGACCCAGTACTTC
CDR3: CASSPTGAETQYF

size: .
V: TRBV29-1
D: .
J: TRBJ2-7
DNA: TGCAGCGTTGTCTGGCTAGTGAGTAACGAGCAGTACTTC
CDR3: CSVVWLVSNEQYF

size: many
V: TRBV5-1
D: .
J: TRBJ2-7
DNA: TGCGCCAGCAGCCCCAGACGCTACTACGAGCAGTACTTC
CDR3: CASSPRRYYEQYF

size: .
V: TRBV5-1
D: TRBD2
J: TRBJ2-7
DNA: TGCGCCAGCAGCCCGGGGGGAAAGGGAGAGCAGTACTTC
CDR3: CASSPGGKGEQYF

size: few
V: TRBV15
D: .
J: TRBJ2-7
DNA: TGTGCCACCAGCAGAGAGAATAGTCGCGGGGCCTACGAGCAGTACTTC
CDR3: CATSRENSRGAYEQYF

size: .
V: TRBV9
D: .
J: TRBJ2-1
DNA: TGTGCCAGCACCCCCTGGGGCTCCTACAATGAGCAGTTCTTC
CDR3: CASTPWGSYNEQFF

size: many
V: TRBV12-3/TRBV12-4
D: .
J: TRBJ1-1
DNA: TGTGCCAGCAGAGTATCACAAGGTGAAGCTTTCTTT
CDR3: CASRVSQGEAFF

size: few
V: TRBV20-1
D: .
J: TRBJ2-6
DNA: TGCAGTGCTAGGGATCCCCTCTCTGGGGCCAACGTCCTGACTTTC
CDR3: CSARDPLSGANVLTF

size: .
V: TRBV18
D: .
J: TRBJ2-7
DNA: TGTGCCAGCTCAGAGTCACTTCGGGGGAGGCAGTACTTC
CDR3: CASSESLRGRQYF

size: many
V: TRBV5-1
D: TRBD1
J: TRBJ2-2
DNA: TGCGCCAGCAGCTTGGTCGGGACAGGGGACACCGGGGAGCTGTTTTTT
CDR3: CASSLVGTGDTGELFF

size: many
V: TRBV28
D: TRBD1
J: TRBJ2-5
DNA: TGTGCCAGCAGTTATGACAGGGGGCCACAAGAGACCCAGTACTTC
CDR3: CASSYDRGPQETQYF